The clone carrying this T cell receptor beta chain was counted a few times. For repertoire sequencing, the TCR beta CDR3 regions were amplified from RNA transcripts. HTBI-primed first-round RT-PCR preceded second-round multiplex PCR. One entry per CDR3 protein results from TCRdb running MiXCR on the multiplex PCR reads. The table lists 260,000 or so distinct CDR3 sequences, about 46% of them singletons. The data belong to a study of Graves' ophthalmopathy and Graves' hyperthyroidism. There are 15 residues in the CDR3. Germline V CDR1 and CDR2: SGHRS, YFSETQ. V lost 0 bases, J lost 0 bases, and 10 bases lay in between.

Input material: peripheral blood. This TCR came from an adult man with Graves' ophthalmopathy. The V and J genes are TRBV5-1 and TRBJ2-7; D is undetermined. The CDR3 nucleotides read TGCGCCAGCAGCTTGGCCGGGTTTAGCTCCTACGAGCAGTACTTC. Protein sequence: CASSLAGFSSYEQYF.